This entry concerns a single T cell receptor beta chain. One junction end disagrees with the germline gene, perhaps due to a read error. These data are taken from a study of T cell repertoires in cytomegalovirus infection. TCRdb reprocessed the reads with MiXCR, giving one entry per CDR3 protein. The data show approximately 400,000 distinct CDR3 sequences, 31% seen once. The CDR3 is 14 residues long. The germline V gene has CDR1 MGHRA and CDR2 YSYEKL. The chain has TRBV4-1 and TRBJ1-2; D ambiguous. The specimen was PBMCs. This clonotype was sampled from a human donor in good health (CMV status not recorded). Some clones in this sample may be carry-over from other donors' samples. The CDR3 spells CASSQVAGDYGYTF. CDR3 DNA sequence: TGTGCCAGCAGCCAAGTAGCAGGAGACTATGGCTACACCTTC.